The 10 T cell receptor beta chains in this list originate from one sample, sequenced in a study of response to subunit inactivated influenza vaccine. TCRdb used MiXCR to reprocess the RT-PCR reads, holding one entry per CDR3 protein. The repertoire holds more than 600,000 distinct CDR3 sequences, with around 20% as singletons. The sequencing here drew on PBMCs from blood, taken more than 4 days after vaccination. These receptors were obtained from a man aged 45-60 years who received an inactivated influenza vaccine.

This clonotype appeared a few times. The V and J genes are TRBV29-1 and TRBJ2-3; the match to TRBD2 covers 7 bases. Trimming took 4 bases from V and 1 from J; bases not matched to a gene: 2. From germline, CDR1 is SQVTM and CDR2 ANQGSEA. This CDR3 is built from 13 residues. The CDR3 reads CSVGGGRTDTQYF. Here the CDR3 DNA reads TGCAGCGTTGGGGGAGGGCGCACAGATACGCAGTATTTT.

This clonotype was detected only once. The chain couples TRBV7-9 to TRBJ2-7; TRBD1 or TRBD2 may be the D gene (5 bases each). The germline V gene has CDR1 SEHNR and CDR2 FQNEAQ (reference sequence). V lost 6 bases and J 0 bases, leaving 12 bases between the germline ends. The CDR3 is 14 amino acids. The CDR3 reads CASRAQEASYEQYF. The CDR3, as DNA: TGTGCCAGCAGGGCACAGGAGGCCTCCTACGAGCAGTACTTC.

The table lists this clonotype with many counts. The V call is TRBV6-2 or TRBV6-3, the J call TRBJ2-3; the D gene could be TRBD1 or TRBD2 (5 bases each). Germline V gene sequence: CDR1 MNHEY, CDR2 SVGEGT. This CDR3 region has 15 residues. With 7 bases removed from V and 2 bases from J, the gap between germline ends came to 16 bases. The CDR3 region is CASTPEGTTTDTQYF. As DNA, the CDR3 is TGTGCCAGCACGCCGGAAGGGACCACCACAGATACGCAGTATTTT.

This clonotype was counted only a few times. The chain has TRBV28 and TRBJ2-7, with 9 bases lining up with TRBD1. Per the germline V gene, CDR1 is MDHEN and CDR2 is SYDVKM. J was trimmed by 2 bases and V by 5 bases; bases with no gene match: 4. The CDR3 runs to 14 residues. CDR3 DNA: TGTGCCAGCAGTCACCGGGACAGGGCCTACGAGCAGTACTTC. The encoded protein is CASSHRDRAYEQYF.

The chain recombines TRBV28 with TRBJ2-7, with TRBD2 matching 7 bases. The germline V gene encodes CDR1 MDHEN and CDR2 SYDVKM. The CDR3 contains 14 residues. Losses at the gene ends were 2 bases for V and 6 bases for J; bases not matched to a gene: 7. CDR3 amino acids: CASSLGLAESEQYF. The CDR3 coding sequence is TGTGCCAGCAGTTTAGGGCTAGCGGAGTCCGAGCAGTACTTC.

This clonotype was recorded a few times. V and J are TRBV5-6 and TRBJ2-3, with TRBD1 as a possible D gene (5 bases). The CDR3 sequence is 14 residues long. Germline values: CDR1 SGHDT, CDR2 YYEEEE. The V end was cut by 0 bases, the J end by 2 bases, with 7 bases between. Written as DNA, the CDR3 is TGTGCCAGCAGCTTGGTACAGGCCACAGATACGCAGTATTTT. Translation: CASSLVQATDTQYF.

This clonotype was recorded many times. The V and J genes are TRBV20-1 and TRBJ2-3, with 8 bases fitting TRBD2. Germline CDR1 and CDR2: DFQATT and SNEGSKA (reference sequence). The J segment lost 4 bases and the V segment lost 6 bases, leaving 12 bases of the junction unmatched. The CDR3 spans 15 residues. The CDR3 sequence: CSATDMREAADTQYF. The DNA for the CDR3 is TGCAGTGCCACCGACATGCGGGAGGCTGCAGATACGCAGTATTTT.

The chain carries TRBV5-6 and TRBJ2-1, with 8 bases identical to TRBD2. The CDR3 is 14 amino acids. CDR1 is SGHDT, CDR2 YYEEEE, per germline. The V gene end was trimmed by 3 bases and the J gene end by 9 bases; junction bases not matched to a gene: 8. The CDR3 spells CASSWGTSISEQFF. DNA for the CDR3: TGTGCCAGCAGCTGGGGGACTAGTATAAGTGAGCAGTTCTTC.

The chain couples TRBV4-2 to TRBJ2-7; D is undetermined. The CDR3 runs to 14 residues. CDR1 is LGHNA, CDR2 YNFKEQ, per germline. Trimming left V 6 bases short and J 3 bases short, with 15 bases between. The CDR3 sequence is CASRPGLVCYEQYF. In DNA, the CDR3 is TGTGCCAGCAGACCCGGGCTAGTCTGCTACGAGCAGTACTTC.

This clonotype was seen many times. The chain employs TRBV20-1 and TRBJ2-3; 7 nucleotides align to TRBD2. The CDR3 covers 14 residues. Germline V gene lookup returns CDR1 DFQATT and CDR2 SNEGSKA (reference sequence). Here the CDR3 DNA reads TGCAGACCCCAGAGGGCGGGAGTACGGGATACGCAGTATTTT. The encoded protein is CRPQRAGVRDTQYF.